Presented here are 27 T cell receptor beta chains from one specimen sequenced in a study of T cell responses to AZD1222 COVID-19 vaccine. Assay: immunoSEQ multiplex PCR; the TCRdb copy retains only in-frame clones and omits some. The sample lists about 90,000 clones, roughly 85% seen once, with roughly 5% in the top ten. Sequencing used peripheral blood, obtained 28 days after the second AZD1222 dose. The receptors come from an adult who received the AZD1222 COVID-19 vaccine.

The chain employs TRBV11-2 and TRBJ1-2; 8 positions agree with TRBD1. Germline V gene data show CDR1 as SGHAT and CDR2 as FQNNGV. There are 17 residues in the CDR3. J lost 4 bases, V lost 5 bases, and 15 bases had no gene match. The CDR3 loop reads CASSRTDTRGRGYGYTF. The CDR3 DNA reads TGTGCCAGCAGCCGGACGGACACCAGGGGGCGGGGCTATGGCTACACCTTC. The full variable domain, completed using reference TRBV11-2 and TRBJ1-2, is EAGVAQSPRYKIIEKRQSVAFWCNPISGHATLYWYQQILGQGPKLLIQFQNNGVVDDSQLPKDRFSAERLKGVDSTLKIQPAKLEDSAVYLCASSRTDTRGRGYGYTFGSGTRLTVV.

The chain recombines TRBV6-4 with TRBJ2-5; D gene uncertain. The length of the CDR3 is 13 residues. Per the germline V gene, CDR1 is MRHNA and CDR2 is SNTAGT. Trimming took 7 bases from V and 5 from J, leaving 14 bases between them. CDR3 sequence: CASTRGSPETQYF. For the CDR3, the DNA is TGTGCCAGCACGCGCGGCTCCCCGGAGACCCAGTACTTC.

This rearrangement joins TRBV3-1 (or the pseudogene TRBV3-2) to TRBJ2-1; 13 positions agree with TRBD2. Germline trimming cut 5 bases from V and 6 bases from J; bases unmatched to any gene: 7. This CDR3 is built from 16 residues. Per the germline V gene, CDR1 is LGHDT and CDR2 is YNNKEL (reference sequence). CDR3 amino acids: CASSELAGGPGNEQFF. CDR3 nucleotide sequence: TGTGCCAGCAGCGAACTAGCGGGGGGGCCGGGCAATGAGCAGTTCTTC.

This chain's CDR3 is CASSENSNQPQHF. The CDR3 region has the DNA TGCGCCAGCAGTGAAAATAGCAATCAGCCCCAGCATTTT. The V call is TRBV10-2, the J call TRBJ1-5; D not resolved. Between the trimmed V and J ends, which lost 3 bases and 0 bases, there was a span of 3 bases. The CDR3 is 13 residues long. Germline V gene data show CDR1 as WSHSY and CDR2 as SAAADI.

The V and J genes are TRBV7-2 and TRBJ1-1; 9 bases are shared with TRBD1. This CDR3 is built from 13 residues. Germline CDR1 reads SGHTA; CDR2 reads FQGNSA. The V and J ends lost 5 bases and 7 bases, in that order; junction bases with no gene match: 5. The CDR3 protein is CASSARTGVEAFF. Here the CDR3 DNA reads TGTGCCAGCAGCGCCCGGACAGGGGTTGAAGCTTTCTTT.

The chain employs TRBV21-1 and TRBJ1-1. TRBV21-1 is tagged as a pseudogene. The CDR3 is 16 amino acids. The DNA for the CDR3 is TGTGCCAGCAGGACCGAGTCCATAGAGTTACACTCTGAAGCTTTCTTT. Amino acids: CASRTESIELHSEAFF.

V gene TRBV28 combines with J gene TRBJ2-1; 9 nucleotides line up with TRBD2. CDR3 length: 13 residues. Trimming removed 9 bases from V and 6 bases from J; junction bases left unmatched: 6. Germline V CDR1 and CDR2: MDHEN, SYDVKM. The CDR3 DNA reads TGTGCCAGTATTAGCGGGAGCGGCAATGAGCAGTTCTTC. Translated: CASISGSGNEQFF. The whole variable domain, remainder taken from reference TRBV28 and TRBJ2-1, is DVKVTQSSRYLVKRTGEKVFLECVQDMDHENMFWYRQDPGLGLRLIYFSYDVKMKEKGDIPEGYSVSREKKERFSLILESASTNQTSMYLCASISGSGNEQFFGPGTRLTVL.

This chain uses TRBV28 with TRBJ2-5; no clear D gene. The CDR3 is made up of 12 amino acids. The germline gives CDR1 MDHEN, CDR2 SYDVKM. The V end was cut by 6 bases, the J end by 5 bases, with 10 bases between. The DNA of the CDR3 is TGTGCCAGCAGCCCTCCGTGGGAGACCCAGTACTTC. As protein: CASSPPWETQYF.

Only one count was recorded for this clone. This chain connects TRBV6-2 or TRBV6-3 to TRBJ2-3, with D perhaps TRBD2 (6 bases). The CDR3 loop spans 15 amino acids. V lost 5 bases to trimming and J lost 3 bases, with 15 bases between them. Germline CDR1 MNHEY, CDR2 SVGEGT. For the CDR3, the DNA is TGTGCCAGCAGTCCCCGGGCTAGCGAGACAGATACGCAGTATTTT. Its protein is CASSPRASETDTQYF.

The chain has TRBV19 and TRBJ2-3; D remains ambiguous. From germline, CDR1 is LNHDA and CDR2 SQIVND (reference sequence). Trimming took off 2 bases at V and 1 base at J, with 16 bases between the two ends. The CDR3 loop spans 17 amino acids. The CDR3 DNA follows: TGTGCCAGTAGTATAATGTCCAGCCAGCTCGGCACAGATACGCAGTATTTT. Its protein product is CASSIMSSQLGTDTQYF.

V gene TRBV15 combines with J gene TRBJ1-5, with 8 positions matching TRBD1. J gave up 6 bases and V 5 bases, and 12 bases lay outside the gene matches. Germline loops: CDR1 LNHNV, CDR2 YYDKDF (reference sequence). The CDR3 is made up of 16 amino acids. This CDR3 reads CATSGGPGQGSQPQHF. The CDR3 region has the DNA TGTGCCACCAGCGGCGGCCCAGGACAGGGAAGTCAGCCCCAGCATTTT.

The chain recombines TRBV6-5 with TRBJ1-3, with D hard to call. Deletions cut 6 bases from V and 4 bases from J, with 10 bases between. CDR1 and CDR2 from the germline V gene are MNHEY and SVGAGI. This CDR3 region has 13 residues. The CDR3: CASRNPRGNTIYF. The CDR3 DNA reads as TGTGCCAGCAGGAACCCCAGGGGAAACACCATATATTTT.

The rearrangement uses TRBV27 and TRBJ2-7, with 8 bases fitting TRBD2. Trimming took 1 base from V and 3 from J; bases not matched to a gene: 5. Germline V gene data show CDR1 as MNHEY and CDR2 as SMNVEV (reference sequence). This CDR3 spans 15 amino acids. The CDR3 region has the DNA TGTGCCAGCAGTTTATTGCGGGGGGCAGTCTACGAGCAGTACTTC. Translated: CASSLLRGAVYEQYF.

This clone was seen a few times. The CDR3 DNA sequence: TGTGCCAGCAGCCCTGGACAGGCGCTCATCTACGAGCAGTACTTC. This sequence encodes CASSPGQALIYEQYF. The V call is TRBV5-5, the J call TRBJ2-7; the match to TRBD1 covers 7 bases. Germline V gene lookup returns CDR1 SGHKS and CDR2 YYEKEE (reference sequence). Trimming removed 4 bases from V and 3 bases from J; junction bases left unmatched: 10. The CDR3 has 15 residues.

This clone was found a few times. This chain links TRBV6-5 with TRBJ1-2; the D gene is possibly TRBD1 (6 bases). This CDR3 has 15 residues. V dropped 0 bases and J dropped 7 bases, with 15 bases sitting between them. Germline CDR1 MNHEY, CDR2 SVGAGI. CDR3 sequence reads: CASSYSGGAAGGYTF. The CDR3 DNA sequence: TGTGCCAGCAGTTACTCGGGGGGGGCTGCGGGTGGCTACACCTTC.

The chain links TRBV5-1 to TRBJ1-4; D remains unclear. Trimming left V 6 bases short and J 0 bases short, with 6 bases between. The germline gives CDR1 SGHRS, CDR2 YFSETQ. The CDR3 is 13 residues long. The CDR3 nucleotides read TGCGCCAGCAATGATGCAACTAATGAAAAACTGTTTTTT. It translates to CASNDATNEKLFF. The full variable domain, rest sourced from reference TRBV5-1 and TRBJ1-4, is KAGVTQTPRYLIKTRGQQVTLSCSPISGHRSVSWYQQTPGQGLQFLFEYFSETQRNKGNFPGRFSGRQFSNSRSEMNVSTLELGDSALYLCASNDATNEKLFFGSGTQLSVL.

This chain connects TRBV10-3 to TRBJ2-3; D is unresolved. This CDR3 contains 12 residues. Germline loops: CDR1 ENHRY, CDR2 SYGVKD. V gave up 5 bases and J gave up 4 bases, with 7 bases separating them. In DNA, the CDR3 is TGTGCCATCAGTTCGGGCGCAGATACGCAGTATTTT. Its translation is CAISSGADTQYF.

The rearrangement links TRBV10-2 to TRBJ2-7; D is perhaps TRBD1 (6 bases). V was pared by 6 bases and J by 6 bases, with 12 bases between. The V gene's germline CDR1 is WSHSY and CDR2 SAAADI. The CDR3 covers 12 residues. CDR3 coding DNA: TGCGCCAGCAGGACACAGGGTGCCGAGCAGTACTTC. Translated: CASRTQGAEQYF.

The chain employs TRBV18 and TRBJ1-6; 9 nucleotides align to TRBD1. This CDR3 has 15 amino acids. The junction had 6 bases not matched to a gene; V was cut back by 3 bases and J by 9 bases. CDR1 and CDR2 (germline): KGHSH, LQKENI. CDR3 in amino acids: CASSPGGQGGSPLHF. The CDR3, as DNA: TGTGCCAGCTCACCCGGGGGACAGGGTGGTTCACCCCTCCACTTT.

The chain links TRBV19 to TRBJ1-1, with a tentative D call TRBD1 (6 bases). This CDR3 spans 13 amino acids. Trimming removed 3 bases at V and 11 bases at J, with 16 bases between. Looked up from germline, CDR1 is LNHDA and CDR2 is SQIVND (reference sequence). In DNA form, the CDR3 reads TGTGCCAGTAGTATTAGGGGGTCAGGGGATGCTTTCTTT. Translating it yields CASSIRGSGDAFF.

The table lists this clone with a count of one. This chain uses TRBV7-9 with TRBJ1-3; 10 positions agree with TRBD1. J gave up 1 base and V 3 bases, and 9 bases lay outside the gene matches. Germline values: CDR1 SEHNR, CDR2 FQNEAQ (reference sequence). This CDR3 spans 18 amino acids. In DNA form, the CDR3 reads TGTGCCAGCAGCTTTAGACAGGGGGCGTTTGGGTCTGGAAACACCATATATTTT. It codes for CASSFRQGAFGSGNTIYF. Filled out from reference TRBV7-9 and TRBJ1-3, the complete variable domain reads DTGVSQNPRHKITKRGQNVTFRCDPISEHNRLYWYRQTLGQGPEFLTYFQNEAQLEKSRLLSDRFSAERPKGSFSTLEIQRTEQGDSAMYLCASSFRQGAFGSGNTIYFGEGSWLTVV.

This clone was counted once. The chain has TRBV27 and TRBJ1-6; 10 bases agree with TRBD1. In germline, CDR1 is MNHEY, CDR2 SMNVEV (reference sequence). The CDR3 loop spans 20 amino acids. With V trimmed by 7 bases and J by 7 bases, 22 bases remained unmatched. Written as DNA, the CDR3 is TGTGCCAGCACTCTGACCCCCCCCCGACAGGGGGCTATACGGAATTCACCCCTCCACTTT. Translating gives CASTLTPPRQGAIRNSPLHF.

The DNA of the CDR3 is TGCGCCAGCAGCTTGGCGGGACAGGGGGAAAAACTGTTTTTT. It translates to CASSLAGQGEKLFF. The chain joins TRBV5-1 to TRBJ1-4, with TRBD1 matching over 10 bases. The V and J ends lost 0 bases and 8 bases, in that order; junction bases with no gene match: 1. The CDR3 extends over 14 amino acids. Per germline, CDR1 SGHRS and CDR2 YFSETQ.

The chain carries TRBV19 and TRBJ1-1, with 8 bases matching TRBD1. The ends lost 4 bases at V and 5 bases at J; junction bases unmatched: 9. From germline, CDR1 is LNHDA and CDR2 SQIVND (reference sequence). This CDR3 has 15 residues. CDR3 amino acids: CASSTLGQGSTEAFF. The CDR3 DNA reads as TGTGCCAGTAGTACCTTAGGACAGGGCTCGACTGAAGCTTTCTTT. The whole variable domain, filled in from reference TRBV19 and TRBJ1-1, reads DGGITQSPKYLFRKEGQNVTLSCEQNLNHDAMYWYRQDPGQGLRLIYYSQIVNDFQKGDIAEGYSVSREKKESFPLTVTSAQKNPTAFYLCASSTLGQGSTEAFFGQGTRLTVV.

The chain carries TRBV3-1 (or the pseudogene TRBV3-2) and TRBJ1-2; TRBD1 matches at 9 bases. The germline CDR1 and CDR2 sequences are LGHDT and YNNKEL (reference sequence). The length of the CDR3 is 14 residues. V was pared by 3 bases and J by 7 bases, with 6 bases of the junction left unmatched. CDR3 amino acids: CASSQGTGKSGYTF. As DNA, the CDR3 is TGTGCCAGCAGCCAGGGGACAGGGAAGAGTGGCTACACCTTC.

The CDR3 reads CAWSAAEATLHF. The DNA of the CDR3 is TGTGCCTGGAGTGCAGCAGAGGCCACCCTCCACTTT. The chain links TRBV30 to TRBJ1-6; D unclear. Germline CDR1 reads GTSNPN; CDR2 reads SVGIG (reference sequence). The V gene lost 1 base and the J gene lost 14 bases, with 12 bases spanning the gap. The CDR3 consists of 12 residues.

The rearrangement links TRBV3-1 (or the pseudogene TRBV3-2) to TRBJ1-5; the D is unclear. The CDR3 has 13 amino acids. Looked up from germline, CDR1 is LGHDT and CDR2 is YNNKEL (reference sequence). The V gene lost 2 bases and the J gene lost 7 bases, with 9 bases spanning the gap. CDR3 loop: CASSQWERQPQHF. CDR3 DNA sequence: TGTGCCAGCAGCCAATGGGAACGGCAGCCCCAGCATTTT.